These 9 T cell receptor beta chains originate from one sample sequenced in a study of regulatory T cells in long-lasting Graves disease. Noted time point: newly diagnosed GD, antithyroid drugs for less than 3 months. PBMC-derived RNA was used for the TCR library. Investigators prepared the TCR beta libraries by applying iRepertoire HTBI primers and Arm-PCR of CDR3 regions. TCRdb analysed the multiplex PCR reads with MiXCR anew, one entry per CDR3 protein. The table shows roughly 350,000 distinct CDR3 sequences, with around 15% occurring only once. This sample also belongs to another study, concerning T cells in Graves' hyperthyroidism and ophthalmopathy.

Source: peripheral blood mononuclear cells (PBMCs), taken at new diagnosis, from a patient treated with antithyroid drugs. Every receptor here comes from a woman between 18 and 29 years old with Graves disease.

This clonotype was observed many times. This chain links TRBV2 with TRBJ1-2; D gene unclear. CDR3 size: 13 residues. The V end was cut by 6 bases, the J end by 4 bases, with 12 bases between. The germline CDR1 and CDR2 sequences are SNHLY and FYNNEI. The CDR3, as DNA: TGTGCCAGCAGGGTAGGAGGACTCTATGGCTACACCTTC. It specifies CASRVGGLYGYTF.

The genes are TRBV20-1 and TRBJ1-1, with D uncertain. Trimming removed 4 bases at V and 4 bases at J, with 13 bases between. CDR1 and CDR2 from the germline V gene are DFQATT and SNEGSKA (reference sequence). The CDR3 runs to 13 residues. CDR3 sequence reads: CSATDVALTEAFF. The CDR3 coding sequence is TGCAGTGCTACTGATGTCGCTCTCACTGAAGCTTTCTTT.

The V gene is TRBV29-1, the J gene TRBJ2-5; possible D gene TRBD2, 7 bases. CDR1 SQVTM and CDR2 ANQGSEA come from the germline V gene. V dropped 3 bases and J dropped 5 bases, with 13 bases sitting between them. The CDR3 extends over 13 amino acids. CDR3 nucleotide sequence: TGCAGCGTTGATGGGGGGGCAGGTGAGACCCAGTACTTC. This encodes CSVDGGAGETQYF.

The table lists this clonotype with a count of one. This chain uses TRBV4-1 with TRBJ2-7, with 8 bases aligning to TRBD1. With 4 bases clipped from V and 5 bases from J, the junction kept 7 bases outside the gene matches. CDR3 length equals 14 residues. Germline V CDR1 and CDR2: MGHRA, YSYEKL. The CDR3 coding sequence is TGCGCCAGCAGCCGCGGACAGGGAAGAGACGAGCAGTACTTC. Amino acids: CASSRGQGRDEQYF.

This clonotype showed up just a few times. The chain links TRBV20-1 to TRBJ2-5; 8 positions agree with TRBD1. The V and J ends lost 2 bases and 5 bases, in that order; junction bases with no gene match: 4. In germline, CDR1 is DFQATT, CDR2 SNEGSKA (reference sequence). The CDR3 spans 13 residues. CDR3 residues: CSARRTGRETQYF. The DNA of the CDR3 is TGCAGTGCTAGAAGGACAGGGCGGGAGACCCAGTACTTC.

The table lists this clonotype with many counts. The chain carries TRBV9 and TRBJ1-1, with D possibly TRBD1 on 5 matching bases. Germline V lookup: CDR1 SGDLS, CDR2 YYNGEE. Deletions cut 0 bases from V and 2 bases from J, with 11 bases between. The CDR3 runs to 15 residues. Here the CDR3 reads CASSVEGRVNTEAFF. Here the CDR3 DNA reads TGTGCCAGCAGCGTAGAGGGCAGGGTAAACACTGAAGCTTTCTTT.

This clonotype was counted between two and nine times. The chain recombines TRBV6-2 or TRBV6-3 with TRBJ2-3; no firm D call. V lost 6 bases and J 3 bases, leaving 7 bases between the germline ends. Germline values: CDR1 MNHEY, CDR2 SVGEGT. The CDR3 is 12 residues long. CDR3 DNA: TGTGCCAGCAGCGACCAAACAGATACGCAGTATTTT. It is translated as CASSDQTDTQYF.

This clonotype has more than one count but fewer than ten. The gene calls are TRBV28 and TRBJ1-2; D possibly corresponds to TRBD1 (5 bases). The CDR3 has 13 amino acids. Between the trimmed V and J ends, which lost 2 bases and 7 bases, there was a span of 11 bases. From germline, CDR1 is MDHEN and CDR2 SYDVKM. For the CDR3, the DNA is TGTGCCAGCAGTTTAAGGGGTTTCCTTGGCTACACCTTC. It codes for CASSLRGFLGYTF.

The chain joins TRBV11-3 to TRBJ2-2; D perhaps matches TRBD1 (6 bases). Trimming took off 5 bases at V and 1 base at J, with 11 bases between the two ends. Looked up from germline, CDR1 is SGHNT and CDR2 is YENEEA. This CDR3 spans 15 amino acids. CDR3 DNA sequence: TGTGCCAGCAGCCAAAGGACAGAGAACACCGGGGAGCTGTTTTTT. Protein product: CASSQRTENTGELFF. The full variable domain, with the rest looked up from reference TRBV11-3 and TRBJ2-2, is EAGVVQSPRYKIIEKKQPVAFWCNPISGHNTLYWYLQNLGQGPELLIRYENEEAVDDSQLPKDRFSAERLKGVDSTLKIQPAELGDSAVYLCASSQRTENTGELFFGEGSRLTVL.